This is a list of T cell receptor beta chains from one sample in a study of CD8+CD57+ T cells in acquired aplastic anemia. From the reads, TCRdb called clonotypes with MiXCR, one entry per CDR3 protein. The table shows about 200,000 distinct CDR3 sequences, with 55% to 65% occurring only once. The sample comprised sorted CD4+, CD8+, or CD8+CD57+ T cells (not recorded which) from PBMCs. These receptors all come from a human donor with aplastic anemia. Both conserved end residues are part of each CDR3. Fields, in order: J gene, clone size, D gene, V gene, CDR3 protein, CDR3 DNA. The D gene is left open where the match is weak. The size field is filled for only some rows; it gives once, few, many or a size class.

j_call: TRBJ1-6
clone_size: -
d_call: -
v_call: TRBV7-9
cdr3_aa: CASSFLRMGGGYVENSPLHF
cdr3_nt: TGTGCCAGCAGCTTCCTCCGGATGGGCGGAGGGTATGTCGAGAATTCACCCCTCCACTTT

j_call: TRBJ2-7
clone_size: -
d_call: -
v_call: TRBV7-9
cdr3_aa: CASSSRRGVVSYEQYF
cdr3_nt: TGTGCCAGCAGCTCCCGGAGGGGGGTGGTGTCCTACGAGCAGTACTTC

j_call: TRBJ2-5
clone_size: -
d_call: -
v_call: TRBV19
cdr3_aa: CASSTSSMSSEQETQYF
cdr3_nt: TGTGCCAGTAGTACCAGTTCGATGTCTAGCGAGCAAGAGACCCAGTACTTT

j_call: TRBJ2-3
clone_size: -
d_call: TRBD2
v_call: TRBV7-8
cdr3_aa: CASSLGLAGGILATDTQYF
cdr3_nt: TGTGCCAGCAGCTTAGGTCTAGCGGGGGGAATTCTAGCCACAGATACGCAGTATTTT

j_call: TRBJ1-1
clone_size: -
d_call: -
v_call: TRBV5-6
cdr3_aa: CASSLGTLEAFF
cdr3_nt: TGTGCCAGCAGCTTGGGGACTCTGGAAGCTTTCTTT

j_call: TRBJ2-3
clone_size: few
d_call: -
v_call: TRBV7-8
cdr3_aa: CASSPPLLDTQYF
cdr3_nt: TGTGCCAGCAGCCCCCCCCTATTGGATACGCAGTATTTT

j_call: TRBJ2-1
clone_size: -
d_call: TRBD2
v_call: TRBV2
cdr3_aa: CASRGGSGSFDEQFF
cdr3_nt: TGTGCCAGCAGAGGAGGCAGCGGGAGTTTTGATGAGCAGTTCTTC

j_call: TRBJ1-3
clone_size: -
d_call: -
v_call: TRBV20-1
cdr3_aa: CSARATDTGNTIYF
cdr3_nt: TGCAGTGCTAGAGCGACAGACACTGGAAACACCATATATTTT

j_call: TRBJ1-1
clone_size: -
d_call: -
v_call: TRBV15
cdr3_aa: CATSSPPGHMNTEAFF
cdr3_nt: TGTGCCACCAGCAGCCCCCCGGGACATATGAACACTGAAGCTTTCTTT

j_call: TRBJ2-6
clone_size: -
d_call: -
v_call: TRBV15
cdr3_aa: CATSRVLSSGANVLTF
cdr3_nt: TGTGCCACCAGCAGAGTGTTATCCTCTGGGGCCAACGTCCTGACTTTC

j_call: TRBJ2-7
clone_size: -
d_call: -
v_call: TRBV15
cdr3_aa: CATSRGGGEQYF
cdr3_nt: TGTGCCACCAGCAGGGGGGGCGGGGAGCAGTACTTC

j_call: TRBJ1-3
clone_size: -
d_call: TRBD1
v_call: TRBV9
cdr3_aa: CASSVQGGLAGNTIYF
cdr3_nt: TGTGCCAGCAGCGTACAGGGGGGTCTGGCTGGAAACACCATATATTTT

j_call: TRBJ1-5
clone_size: many
d_call: TRBD1
v_call: TRBV29-1
cdr3_aa: CSAPWNRGKKLDNQPQHF
cdr3_nt: TGCAGCGCCCCCTGGAACAGGGGGAAGAAATTGGACAATCAGCCCCAGCATTTT

j_call: TRBJ1-1
clone_size: -
d_call: -
v_call: TRBV20-1
cdr3_aa: CSARRQVNTGAFF
cdr3_nt: TGCAGTGCTAGAAGGCAGGTGAACACTGGAGCTTTCTTT

j_call: TRBJ1-5
clone_size: -
d_call: -
v_call: TRBV7-8
cdr3_aa: CASSLIRGPSNQPQHF
cdr3_nt: TGTGCCAGCAGCTTAATTCGAGGGCCGAGCAATCAGCCCCAGCATTTT

j_call: TRBJ1-1
clone_size: -
d_call: -
v_call: TRBV2
cdr3_aa: CASSVVENTEAFF
cdr3_nt: TGTGCCAGCAGTGTGGTAGAGAACACTGAAGCTTTCTTT

j_call: TRBJ2-1
clone_size: -
d_call: -
v_call: TRBV7-2
cdr3_aa: CASSLGGGYEQFF
cdr3_nt: TGTGCCAGCAGCTTAGGCGGCGGGTATGAGCAGTTCTTC

j_call: TRBJ1-6
clone_size: once
d_call: -
v_call: TRBV20-1
cdr3_aa: CSATPGSSSYNSPLHF
cdr3_nt: TGCAGTGCTACCCCGGGGTCTAGCTCCTATAATTCACCCCTCCACTTT

j_call: TRBJ2-7
clone_size: few
d_call: -
v_call: TRBV29-1
cdr3_aa: CSVGTGAYEQYF
cdr3_nt: TGCAGCGTTGGCACGGGGGCCTACGAGCAGTACTTC

j_call: TRBJ1-1
clone_size: -
d_call: -
v_call: TRBV19
cdr3_aa: CASSIGVMAAFF
cdr3_nt: TGTGCCAGTAGTATCGGGGTCATGGCAGCTTTCTTT

j_call: TRBJ2-3
clone_size: -
d_call: -
v_call: TRBV7-9
cdr3_aa: CASSPQSDTQYF
cdr3_nt: TGTGCCAGCAGCCCTCAATCAGATACGCAGTATTTT

j_call: TRBJ2-7
clone_size: many
d_call: TRBD2
v_call: TRBV5-8
cdr3_aa: CASSFGGAKEQYF
cdr3_nt: TGTGCCAGCAGCTTCGGGGGGGCGAAAGAGCAGTACTTC

j_call: TRBJ1-1
clone_size: -
d_call: -
v_call: TRBV2
cdr3_aa: CASRGDGMNTEAFF
cdr3_nt: TGTGCCAGCAGGGGAGACGGTATGAACACTGAAGCTTTCTTT

j_call: TRBJ2-5
clone_size: once
d_call: -
v_call: TRBV24-1
cdr3_aa: CATSWVFGSSGILQETQYF
cdr3_nt: TGTGCCACCAGTTGGGTATTCGGGAGTAGCGGAATCCTTCAAGAGACCCAGTACTTC

j_call: TRBJ2-3
clone_size: -
d_call: TRBD2
v_call: TRBV7-9
cdr3_aa: CASHSSAGGTDTQYF
cdr3_nt: TGTGCCAGCCACTCCTCGGCGGGAGGTACAGATACGCAGTATTTT

j_call: TRBJ2-7
clone_size: -
d_call: -
v_call: TRBV10-3
cdr3_aa: CAIRSPDRIKYEQYF
cdr3_nt: TGTGCCATCAGGTCCCCCGACCGTATAAAGTACGAGCAGTACTTC

j_call: TRBJ2-3
clone_size: -
d_call: TRBD2
v_call: TRBV10-3
cdr3_aa: CAVRGAGPTDTQYF
cdr3_nt: TGTGCCGTCAGAGGAGCGGGGCCCACAGATACGCAGTATTTT

j_call: TRBJ1-3
clone_size: -
d_call: -
v_call: TRBV5-1
cdr3_aa: CASSRGTVDTIYF
cdr3_nt: TGCGCCAGCAGTCGGGGAACGGTAGACACCATATATTTT

j_call: TRBJ2-1
clone_size: once
d_call: TRBD2
v_call: TRBV19
cdr3_aa: CASSSLSRGLAYNEQFF
cdr3_nt: TGTGCCAGTAGTAGCTTATCCCGGGGACTAGCCTACAATGAGCAGTTCTTC

j_call: TRBJ2-7
clone_size: many
d_call: TRBD2
v_call: TRBV2
cdr3_aa: CACSWEGSSYEQYF
cdr3_nt: TGTGCCTGCTCATGGGAGGGGAGTTCCTACGAGCAGTACTTC

j_call: TRBJ2-3
clone_size: -
d_call: TRBD2
v_call: TRBV10-1
cdr3_aa: CASSPMGGTSTDTQYF
cdr3_nt: TGCGCCAGCAGCCCCATGGGGGGGACGAGCACAGATACGCAGTATTTT

j_call: TRBJ2-7
clone_size: few
d_call: -
v_call: TRBV20-1
cdr3_aa: CSARGETTNSYEQYF
cdr3_nt: TGCAGTGCTAGAGGTGAGACAACCAACTCCTACGAGCAGTACTTC

j_call: TRBJ1-6
clone_size: -
d_call: -
v_call: TRBV20-1
cdr3_aa: CSAREAGGSYNSPLHF
cdr3_nt: TGCAGTGCTAGAGAGGCGGGGGGCTCCTATAATTCACCCCTCCACTTT

j_call: TRBJ1-1
clone_size: -
d_call: -
v_call: TRBV19
cdr3_aa: CASSLDMSLSEAFF
cdr3_nt: TGTGCCAGCAGCTTGGATATGTCTTTGAGTGAAGCTTTCTTT

j_call: TRBJ2-1
clone_size: once
d_call: -
v_call: TRBV24-1
cdr3_aa: CATSDGRVEQFF
cdr3_nt: TGTGCCACCAGCGATGGACGGGTTGAGCAGTTCTTC

j_call: TRBJ2-7
clone_size: -
d_call: TRBD2
v_call: TRBV2
cdr3_aa: CASRIAGSEQYF
cdr3_nt: TGTGCCAGCAGGATAGCGGGTTCCGAGCAGTACTTC

j_call: TRBJ2-3
clone_size: few
d_call: -
v_call: TRBV5-8
cdr3_aa: CASSRTDRNTGTQYF
cdr3_nt: TGTGCCAGCAGCCGTACTGACAGAAACACAGGTACGCAGTATTTT

j_call: TRBJ1-5
clone_size: many
d_call: -
v_call: TRBV12-3/TRBV12-4
cdr3_aa: CASGQDHQPQHF
cdr3_nt: TGTGCCAGCGGTCAGGACCATCAGCCCCAGCATTTT

j_call: TRBJ2-3
clone_size: -
d_call: TRBD1
v_call: TRBV19
cdr3_aa: CASDRGPVFTDTQYF
cdr3_nt: TGTGCCAGTGACAGGGGGCCTGTTTTCACAGATACGCAGTATTTT

j_call: TRBJ2-7
clone_size: many
d_call: -
v_call: TRBV9
cdr3_aa: CASSVVEGSYEQYF
cdr3_nt: TGTGCCAGCAGCGTAGTGGAGGGTTCCTACGAGCAGTACTTC

j_call: TRBJ2-7
clone_size: few
d_call: -
v_call: TRBV24-1
cdr3_aa: CATSEGKAVPYEQYF
cdr3_nt: TGTGCCACCAGTGAGGGAAAGGCGGTGCCCTACGAGCAGTACTTC

j_call: TRBJ2-1
clone_size: -
d_call: -
v_call: TRBV29-1
cdr3_aa: CSSLKGYSYNEQFF
cdr3_nt: TGCAGCAGCCTCAAGGGTTATTCCTACAATGAGCAGTTCTTC